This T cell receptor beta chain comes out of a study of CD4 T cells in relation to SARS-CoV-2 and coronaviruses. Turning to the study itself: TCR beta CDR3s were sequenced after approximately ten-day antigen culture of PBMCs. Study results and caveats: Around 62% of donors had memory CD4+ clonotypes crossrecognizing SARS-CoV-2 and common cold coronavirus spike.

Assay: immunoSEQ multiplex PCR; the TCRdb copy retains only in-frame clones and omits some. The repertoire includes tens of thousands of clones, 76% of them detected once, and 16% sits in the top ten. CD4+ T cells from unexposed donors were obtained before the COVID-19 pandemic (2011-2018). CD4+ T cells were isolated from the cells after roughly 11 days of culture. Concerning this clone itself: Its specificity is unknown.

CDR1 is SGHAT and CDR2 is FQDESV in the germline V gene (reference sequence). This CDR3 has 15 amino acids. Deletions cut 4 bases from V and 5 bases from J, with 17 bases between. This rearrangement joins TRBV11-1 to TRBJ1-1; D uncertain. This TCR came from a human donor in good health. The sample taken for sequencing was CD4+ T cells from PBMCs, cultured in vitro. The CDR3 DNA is TGTGCCAGCAGCTCAAAGCTGGGCGGTCGGACTGAAGCTTTCTTT. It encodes CASSSKLGGRTEAFF.